This T cell receptor beta chain derives from a study of cytomegalovirus exposure and HLA in healthy donors (dated by TCRdb to 2017 to 2019). Notes on the research overall: According to an earlier analysis of around 600 of the donors, about 179 million T cells yielded 90 million to 140 million unique TCR beta sequences and 276 Gb of sequence data. Approximately 330 gigabases of sequencing data and approximately 91 million unique TCR sequences made up an early release that covered fewer than 650 HLA-typed donors. Of the 300 to 450 genotyped donors, 65% to 90% were placed in the genetic ancestry cluster associated with self-reported Caucasian donors. The study aimed to test whether cataloging public T cell receptors could reveal signatures of past pathogen exposure. The study used immunosequencing to profile the T cell repertoires of 666 subjects and linked those repertoires to cytomegalovirus serostatus. Along with the approximately 650-subject first cohort, a separate validation cohort of over a hundred different subjects was used. High-throughput TCR immunosequencing, statistical association of individual TCRs with disease status, and machine learning were combined to predict cytomegalovirus infection status. A later analysis re-examined previously published TCR beta repertoires from 610 or so donors and added high-resolution HLA genotyping to investigate patterns of TCR occurrence. Rather than drawing on any new phenotypic data, the later analysis identified candidate immune exposures from TCR beta sequences and the way those sequences occurred across donors. An earlier analysis of several hundred of the donors applied high-throughput TCR beta sequencing to assess whether each TCR beta V gene segment acted as functional or pseudogenic. Donor age, sex, ethnicity and CMV serostatus were collected together with the repertoire data. Genome-wide SNP genotypes for about three fifths of the 666 donors were used in a later genetic analysis, which treated that subset as a discovery cohort. All discovery cohort repertoires had been generated on a single sequencing platform. Both class I and class II loci were covered by HLA typing, at four-digit resolution. Typing coverage differed by locus: A, B, C, DRB1 and DQB1 were typed in roughly 620-640 donors, DQA1 in roughly 500, DPA1 in 606, and DPB1 in 400 to 490. Roughly 5 DR-DQ haplotypes were treated as single units for association and clustering because of strong linkage in the cohort. Among 300 to 500 genotyped donors of the cohort, an average of approximately 220,000 unique TCR beta nucleotide sequences was sequenced per donor, of which about 20% were non-productive.

Library prep was done by the immunoSEQ multiplex PCR assay. The multiplex PCR relied on a mix of 60 forward primers for TCR Vbeta segments and 13 reverse primers for TCR Jbeta segments. The CDR3 region of rearranged TCR beta genes was amplified from genomic DNA with a multiplex PCR assay. The amplified TCR beta libraries were sequenced on the Illumina HiSeq System as 87-base-pair reads. On the authors' methods: In a later analysis, about 80 million unique TCR beta chains were counted across the roughly 670 repertoires, and about 10 million of these chains were shared by at least two donors. Raw reads were error-corrected and collapsed into unique sequences by a nearest-neighbor algorithm in which closely related sequences were merged to remove PCR and sequencing errors. Alignment of CDR3 sequences to IMGT reference sequences was used to assign V, D and J gene segments. For a sequence to be retained, a match of at least six nucleotides to both a V gene segment and a J gene segment was required. Rearrangements were called productive when the CDR3 lacked stop codons and stayed in frame with V and J; all others were non-productive. CDR3 was defined according to IMGT convention as the region running from the second conserved V-encoded cysteine to the conserved J-encoded phenylalanine. Sequences without an unambiguous match to a single V gene segment were excluded from the earlier analysis of 450 to 750 of the donors. An earlier analysis of fewer than 750 of the donors classified V segments as functional when productive rearrangements were above 56.7% and as segregating when the standard deviation between donors was above 5%. A statistical classification framework was developed to diagnose cytomegalovirus status using the catalog of TCR beta chain sequences. A later analysis assigned V and J genes by comparing TCR nucleotide sequences with IMGT/GENE-DB human TR gene sequences. Using the TCRdist pipeline, a later analysis assigned CDR3 sequences along with most-parsimonious VDJ recombination scenarios. In a later analysis, each TCR beta chain was defined by its CDR3 amino acid sequence together with its V-gene family, and reads lacking a unique V-gene family were excluded. As a way to deal with suspected cross-contamination and a sequencing artifact, a later analysis dropped 500 to 700 nucleotide sequences that were highly shared and had low generation probability. In a later analysis, a clonal expansion index was calculated for each public chain from normalized within-repertoire ranks of inferred template counts. Generation probabilities in a later analysis came from a VDJ recombination model fitted to out-of-frame rearrangements, and those results were checked against IGoR. Hypergeometric tests were used in a later analysis to score TCR-TCR, TCR-HLA and TCR-CMV co-occurrence, with a repertoire-size bias correction applied to the TCR pairs. In a later analysis, false discovery rates were estimated by permuting HLA or CMV assignments 20 times. In a later analysis, co-occurring TCRs were grouped using DBSCAN, and TCRdist sequence similarity was added for clustering within HLA-allele-positive subsets. Repertoires with fewer than 30,000 or more than 120,000 public chains, plus five repertoires with anomalous nucleotide sharing, were excluded from co-occurrence clustering. In TCRdb, the immuneACCESS table is reduced to in-frame sequences with V and J assigned. These tables do not hold every clone; where another copy was compared, an unresolved V gene accounts for under half, and the others remain unexplained. From that table come the V and J calls and clone size; the DNA was used to work out D and trimming. Per the sample table, the count is about 150,000 clones. The leading ten clones occupy around 1.5% of the sample.

The CDR3 measures 16 amino acids from cysteine to phenylalanine. Only CDR3 DNA remains: 48 bases, in frame from the first base. V is clipped by 0 bases and J by 0 bases, and the sequence between their germline boundaries is 9 bases long. Reading the germline V gene gives CDR1 MNHEY and CDR2 SVGAGI. Summary of the overall study and its limitations: A later analysis found that TCR association rates varied across HLA loci, with DRB1 alleles showing the most associated TCRs and HLA-C alleles the fewest. In a later genetic analysis, a missense DCLRE1C variant was associated with V-gene and J-gene trimming of TCR beta chains, and the association was replicated in an independent cohort. In a later analysis, several top co-occurrence clusters were reported to appear linked to parvovirus B19, influenza, CMV and Epstein-Barr virus. A later genetic analysis reported fewer N-insertions in productive TCRs among donors in an Asian-associated ancestry cluster than the 666-donor mean. A further reported finding was that TCR beta sequences accurately predicted the HLA-A and HLA-B alleles for most subjects in the first cohort. The presence/absence analyses assumed that sequencing depth was roughly uniform across donors, and that assumption may not be true. A group of highly shared sequence variants was considered likely to be a technical artifact of the sequencing pipeline. Some IMGT-functional V segments, including TRBV6-2 and TRBV6-3, could not be told apart with the 87-base-pair reads, so those segments were excluded. Most TCR sequences were seen in very few donors, while some public TCRs were found in many individuals. A few of the identified cytomegalovirus-associated TCR beta chains were confirmed in vitro to be specific for cytomegalovirus antigens. Linkage disequilibrium might explain the correlated functional status among segregating V segments, but an unknown experimental factor could not be ruled out. This cohort had only TCR beta chains sequenced, and the lack of alpha or paired-chain data limited which features could be detected. For the cohort, immune exposure information was limited to CMV serostatus. In an earlier analysis of several hundred of the donors, most TCR beta V segments were observed in productive rearrangements about 87% or about 30% of the time, broadly matching IMGT annotations. In a later analysis, HLA-associated TCR beta chains were found to be more clonally expanded and to have lower generation probabilities than equally common non-associated chains. A later analysis found that most CMV-associated TCR beta chains appeared HLA-restricted, with HLA associations seemingly driven largely by CMV exposure. A later analysis associated 15,000 or so TCR beta sequences with specific HLA alleles at a false discovery rate of 0.05. Because HLA typing was unavailable for some donors at each locus, only the typed subset was used in association tests. Cytomegalovirus status was reported to be diagnosed by the classifier with high specificity and sensitivity in both the original and validation cohorts. In the study, about 150 TCR beta chains were listed as associated with cytomegalovirus. The earlier analysis of 587 of the donors excluded around 17 rarely observed V segments, including chromosome 9 orphons, because counts were too low. When HLA alleles, especially DR and DQ, strongly co-occurred, attributing TCR associations to individual alleles was difficult. The authors suggested that the approach could potentially be generalized to other disease states and immunological phenotypes.

In total, around 600 healthy bone marrow donors made up the cohort. Cohort members were all nominally healthy when sampled, although unrecorded immune exposures were likely present. The donor was CMV seronegative and belonged to the group of 352 seronegative cohort members. Every donor gave a peripheral blood sample, and the peripheral blood mononuclear cells from that sample were used for TCR beta sequencing. Genomic DNA was extracted from the blood cell samples with the Qiagen DNeasy Blood Extraction Kit. Concerning this clone itself: Which antigen it targets is not known.

The specimen sequenced was PBMCs. This receptor was identified in a woman aged 50 to 60 in good health and CMV-seronegative. The chain links TRBV6-5 with TRBJ1-3; confidence is insufficient to name the D gene. The sequenced DNA is TGTGCCAGCAGTTACTCGGAGTTCTCCTCTGGAAACACCATATATTTT. Its protein product is CASSYSEFSSGNTIYF.